This T cell receptor (beta chain) was sequenced during a study of blood T cell repertoires in COVID-19. Turning to the study itself: COVID-19 samples from acute and convalescent phases originated in the United States, Italy and Spain. From T cells, B-cell-depleted T cells, or PBMCs came the material, which was cDNA or gDNA.

There are a few counts of this clone. Trimming shortened V by 5 bases and J by 9 bases, and 14 bases separated the two germline ends. This CDR3 spans 14 amino acids. Per the germline V gene, CDR1 is SNHLY and CDR2 is FYNNEI. Source study methods: Amplified reference gene primers provided the basis for estimating nucleated cell counts. The repertoire was sequenced with immunoSEQ multiplex PCR; TCRdb's copy has only in-frame clones and lacks some. Clone size and the V and J calls come from that table; the DNA yielded D and trimming. The data contain 50,000 to 65,000 clones, more than 70% of them singletons.

Sequencing was carried out using peripheral blood. This chain connects TRBV2 to TRBJ1-6; D is unresolved. This sequence was found in a human donor in a cohort sampled during active COVID-19. CDR3 loop: CASSSGSRGSPLHF. CDR3 DNA sequence: TGTGCCAGCAGTTCGGGTTCTCGGGGTTCACCCCTCCACTTT.